This T cell receptor (beta chain) was identified during a study of glioma-infiltrating T cells. Amplification of TCR alpha and beta CDR3 regions from RNA used iRepertoire nested multiplex PCR. For one-step reverse transcription and amplification, about 90-400 ng of tissue mRNA or PBMC total RNA was used. A single record per CDR3 protein comes from TCRdb applying MiXCR to the multiplex PCR reads. The sample holds roughly 120,000 distinct CDR3 sequences, approximately 25% seen once. This clonotype was found a few times. Its matching antigen is unknown. Study observations and caveats: Tissue-blood divergence was below expectation in non-neoplastic patients, above in gliomas. Tissue and blood shared very few CDR3 sequences.

This sequence was found in a human donor with low-grade glioma or glioblastoma, undergoing nonglioma brain surgery, or in good health (not recorded which). Sample: glioma tissue, nonneoplastic brain tissue, or PBMCs (not recorded which).

The CDR3 sequence is CASSLVEGAEAFF. DNA for the CDR3: TGTGCCAGCAGCTTAGTCGAAGGGGCCGAAGCTTTCTTT. The rearrangement uses TRBV7-3 and TRBJ1-1, with a weak D call TRBD1 (5 bases). In germline, CDR1 is SGHTA, CDR2 FQGTGA. The CDR3 loop spans 13 amino acids. Deletions cut 2 bases from V and 8 bases from J, with 12 bases between.